This T cell receptor beta chain was sequenced during a study of blood T cell repertoires in COVID-19. CDR3 length equals 12 residues. Germline CDR1 reads SGDLS; CDR2 reads YYNGEE. In the original processing: Estimation of nucleated cell counts was performed using reference gene primer amplification. Clones were sequenced by immunoSEQ multiplex PCR, and TCRdb holds only the in-frame ones, with some missing. V and J calls and clone size come straight from that table; D and trimming were deduced from the DNA. The sample records 200,000 to 250,000 clones, around 83% being singletons. All enrollees were roughly 18 to 90 years old and from roughly 22 US areas. On this clone itself: Its ends do not fully match the called genes, so a read error is possible.

Sequencing input: PBMCs or T cells enriched from blood (not recorded which). V usage is TRBV9 and J usage is TRBJ1-2; D ambiguous. The clonotype originates from a middle-aged woman with acute COVID-19. The CDR3 coding sequence is TGTGCCAGCAGTGTAGGGCAATATGGCTACACCTTC. Protein sequence: CASSVGQYGYTF.